This T cell receptor beta chain derives from a study of cytomegalovirus exposure and HLA in healthy donors. This table comes from immunoSEQ multiplex PCR, and its TCRdb copy is limited to in-frame clones, with some not included. The repertoire holds around 60,000 clones, around 95% seen once, with less than 4.5% in the top ten. The study, taken as a whole, reports: Cytomegalovirus-associated status was assigned to more than 150 TCR beta chains.

On this clone itself: Antigen specificity is unknown.

V gave up 0 bases and J gave up 7 bases; unmatched junction bases: 9. The V gene's germline CDR1 is SGHDT and CDR2 YYEEEE. This CDR3 is built from 16 residues. The source material was PBMCs. V gene TRBV5-6 combines with J gene TRBJ2-1; 8 bases fit TRBD2. This TCR was recovered from a man aged 18 to 30 in good health and CMV-seropositive. The CDR3 here is CASSLEPAGVRNEQFF. The CDR3 DNA follows: TGTGCCAGCAGCTTGGAGCCAGCGGGAGTTAGGAATGAGCAGTTCTTC.